The sequence of this TCR beta chain was determined in a study of identical twins (dated by TCRdb to 2016 to 2018). Study-level background: TCR alpha and beta repertoires from monozygotic twins, unrelated adults of various ages and cord blood were deep-sequenced to test whether fetal clonotypes persist. To rule out contamination, the twin experiments were replicated at different times with different library preparation protocols.

What the work shows at the level of the full study, not this receptor alone: Abundant cord blood beta clonotypes carried fewer insertions; young adult naive repertoires showed a weaker similar trend, while memory repertoires showed none. In monozygotic twins, out-of-frame TCR alpha sharing was systematically underestimated by recombination models, although the models agreed with sharing between unrelated individuals. Because the same donors could not be followed over many years, the conclusions depended on cross-sectional statistical analysis. A weaker excess of twin sharing was found in beta out-of-frame sequences because the signal-to-noise ratio was lowered by fewer shared sequences. Zero-insertion analyses could be partly confounded by invariant T cells such as MAIT and iNKT, though diverse VJ usage argued against such confounding for most clonotypes. Compared with coincidental sharing between unrelated individuals, out-of-frame TCR alpha sequences shared between twins showed an excess of sequences with low generation probability.

Only a few counts were recorded for this clonotype. Its antigen target is currently unknown. Base qualities were left out, and no much larger clone turns up one base away. Every donor in the study was a healthy Caucasian. Three pairs of female monozygotic twins, all aged roughly 18 to 29 years, were included in the twin cohort. The RNA used for TCR libraries was isolated from peripheral blood mononuclear cells. From its cysteine to its phenylalanine, the CDR3 spans 16 amino acids. Left in the record is the CDR3 DNA by itself, 48 bases read in frame from the first base. CDR1 ENHRY and CDR2 SYGVKD were looked up in the germline V gene. Trimming takes 2 bases from V and 5 bases from J, and the germline ends sit 18 bases apart. Libraries came from 5' RACE. Sequencing took place on an Illumina HiSeq 2000. Template switching introduced a universal primer binding site; the final cDNA contained a unique molecular identifier, enabling accurate counting of TCR cDNA molecules. Specific primers in the conserved constant-segment region were used to synthesize first-strand cDNA for the TCR alpha and beta chains. To control for contamination, every cDNA library carried two barcodes: a SMART-Mk sample barcode plus Illumina barcodes. Two successive PCR steps introduced TruSeq adapter sequences along with Illumina sample barcodes. The Illumina HiSeq platform was used with custom primers to sequence TCR alpha and beta cDNA libraries. The source study handled its data this way. Unique molecular identifiers were extracted from raw reads with MiGEC, and CDR3 positions were determined with MiXCR. Recombination models were inferred per individual with the repgenHMM and IGoR tools using an EM algorithm. Shared clonotype analysis was performed with the tcR package in R, normalizing sharing by the product of cloneset sizes. Out-of-frame nonproductive sequences were analyzed to study raw recombination free of thymic and clonal selection effects. TCRdb cleaned the public reads at Q25 with fastp, built clones with MiXCR and kept in-frame beta chains. Rows merge per CDR3 protein into single entries with the most common DNA and genes. TCRdb's processing, not the authors' own work, is the source of the V and J calls. For this sample there are about 660,000 distinct CDR3 sequences; 8.6% appear just once. Roughly 0.97% of the sample lies in the top ten.

Another study also made use of these data, one on yellow fever vaccine responses in identical twins. The second source states: According to the authors, the vaccine-induced T cell response in identical twins seemed to be partly convergent and partly specific to each individual. In identical twins, the study followed T cell clones that responded to the vaccine with precision.

Sequenced sample: PBMCs. Recombination joined TRBV10-3 with TRBJ2-5; possibly the D gene is TRBD1, per 7 matching bases. This clonotype originated in a woman aged 18-29 years in good health. Here is the DNA: TGTGCCATCAGTGAGGGGCAGGGGGGATACTGGGAGACCCAGTACTTC. This is translated as CAISEGQGGYWETQYF.